This section outlines one T cell receptor (beta chain) sequence together with its context. These data are taken from a study of blood T cell repertoires in COVID-19. Data came from immunoSEQ multiplex PCR; TCRdb stores just in-frame clones and leaves some out. Of approximately 170,000 clones in the sample, around 80% were seen once. CDR3 length: 13 amino acids. Germline CDR1 KGHSH, CDR2 LQKENI. V lost 2 bases, J lost 8 bases, and 9 bases lay in between. The rearrangement joins TRBV18 to TRBJ1-4, with D perhaps matching TRBD1 (6 bases). The source of this sequence is a woman between 45 and 60 years old in a cohort exposed to, infected with or recovered from COVID-19 (not recorded which). What was sequenced was PBMCs or T cells enriched from blood (not recorded which). The CDR3 region is CASSPAGAEKLFF. CDR3 sequence (DNA): TGTGCCAGCTCACCAGCAGGGGCGGAAAAACTGTTTTTT.